This T cell receptor (beta chain) is drawn from a study of siplizumab effects on memory and regulatory T cells. Whole-study results and caveats: Few alloreactive clones mapped to unstimulated subsets. Apparently key alloresponse contributors, naive T cells also seemed more diverse than memory cells. Naive or memory phenotype was unassignable for roughly 80-96% of proliferating CD4+ or CD8+ clones.

Concerning this clone: What it recognizes is unknown.

Method: immunoSEQ multiplex PCR; TCRdb's copy keeps in-frame clones and lacks some. The sample gives more than 45,000 clones, approximately 93% of which show up once; approximately 38% is in the top ten. This CDR3 has 9 residues. Sequences were obtained from CD8+ T cells sorted from blood. The receptor was isolated from a human donor in good health. The chain carries TRBV12-2 and TRBJ2-1; the listed D gene, TRBD1, was not tested against the DNA. TRBV12-2 is labeled a pseudogene. CDR3 sequence (DNA): TGTGCAAGTCGCCAAGAGCAGTTCTTC. Residues: CASRQEQFF.